This entry lists 32 T cell receptor beta chains sequenced from one sample in a study of shared clonotypes between healthy human individuals. The protocol was immunoSEQ multiplex PCR, while the TCRdb copy is restricted to in-frame clones and leaves out a portion. Seen here are about a million clones, approximately 68% observed once, and the top ten hold approximately 1.5%. Sequenced sample: memory CD4+ T cells sorted from blood. Subset denoted: CD45RA-negative fraction. The origin of the receptors is a man between 18 and 29 years old in good health.

This chain joins TRBV7-3 and TRBJ2-7; 16 nucleotides align to TRBD2. The CDR3 extends over 18 amino acids. Looked up from germline, CDR1 is SGHTA and CDR2 is FQGTGA. The trim removed 2 bases at V and 5 bases at J, leaving 9 bases unmatched. The CDR3 DNA reads as TGTGCCAGCAGCTTAGGGGGACTAGCGGGAGGGCCATACAACGAGCAGTACTTC. It codes for CASSLGGLAGGPYNEQYF.

The V gene is TRBV4-2, the J gene TRBJ2-2; D gene unclear. Germline CDR1 is LGHNA and CDR2 is YNFKEQ. The CDR3 length is 15 residues. Trimming shortened V by 0 bases and J by 6 bases, and 11 bases separated the two germline ends. CDR3 bases: TGTGCCAGCAGCCAAGATGGGAAAACGGCCGGGGAGCTGTTTTTT. Its translation is CASSQDGKTAGELFF.

The chain has TRBV4-2 and TRBJ2-1; 8 positions agree with TRBD2. CDR3 length: 18 amino acids. With 0 bases clipped from V and 6 bases from J, the junction kept 13 bases outside the gene matches. Germline V gene sequence: CDR1 LGHNA, CDR2 YNFKEQ. CDR3 loop: CASSQDLLGAGEGNEQFF. CDR3 DNA sequence: TGTGCCAGCAGCCAAGATCTTCTGGGAGCGGGGGAGGGCAATGAGCAGTTCTTC.

The chain recombines TRBV6-5 with TRBJ2-3; D uncertain. Germline V gene sequence: CDR1 MNHEY, CDR2 SVGAGI. This CDR3 has 12 residues. V lost 5 bases to trimming and J lost 4 bases, with 7 bases between them. CDR3: CASSPSADTQYF. The CDR3 DNA reads TGTGCCAGCAGTCCCAGCGCAGATACGCAGTATTTT.

The chain is built from TRBV2 and TRBJ1-2; D may be TRBD1 (5 bases). The germline V gene encodes CDR1 SNHLY and CDR2 FYNNEI. The CDR3 totals 13 residues. V shed 7 bases and J shed 6 bases, with 15 bases lying between them. CDR3 amino acids: CASIPFSRDGYTF. CDR3 nucleotide sequence: TGTGCCAGCATACCGTTTAGCAGGGATGGCTACACCTTC.

The rearrangement joins TRBV18 to TRBJ2-7; TRBD2 matches 11 bases. The CDR3 consists of 16 residues. In germline, CDR1 is KGHSH, CDR2 LQKENI. V was clipped by 1 base and J by 2 bases; unmatched bases: 4. The CDR3 region is CASSPQPGLAAYEQYF. CDR3 DNA sequence: TGTGCCAGCTCACCACAACCGGGACTAGCGGCCTACGAGCAGTACTTC.

The rearrangement uses TRBV6-5 and TRBJ1-2, with unresolved D. CDR1 and CDR2 from the germline V gene are MNHEY and SVGAGI. V lost 6 bases and J lost 0, with 5 bases in between. This CDR3 region has 12 residues. CDR3 sequence reads: CASSRPNYGYTF. Written as DNA, the CDR3 is TGTGCCAGCAGCCGACCTAACTATGGCTACACCTTC.

This clone has just one count. The V call is TRBV7-9, the J call TRBJ1-3; no clear D. This CDR3 region has 16 residues. Germline V lookup: CDR1 SEHNR, CDR2 FQNEAQ (reference sequence). V was trimmed by 1 base and J by 8 bases, leaving 18 bases between them. The CDR3 sequence: CASSLVGGAHPHTIYF. CDR3 nucleotides: TGTGCCAGCAGCTTAGTAGGCGGAGCCCATCCACACACCATATATTTT.

V usage is TRBV15 and J usage is TRBJ1-1; D is ambiguous. CDR1 is LNHNV, CDR2 YYDKDF, per germline (reference sequence). The V gene lost 0 bases and the J gene lost 4 bases, with 9 bases spanning the gap. CDR3 size: 14 residues. The CDR3 nucleotides read TGTGCCACCAGCAGAGATTCACGCCCCACTGAAGCTTTCTTT. This gives the protein CATSRDSRPTEAFF.

Concerning this clone: It may be a read error: a sequence one base away is much more abundant. This rearrangement joins TRBV7-6 to TRBJ1-3; 7 nucleotides align to TRBD1. CDR1 and CDR2 (germline): SGHVS, FNYEAQ. CDR3 length: 15 amino acids. The trim removed 5 bases at V and 0 bases at J, leaving 4 bases unmatched. The CDR3 is CASSQGGNSGNTIYF. In nucleotides, the CDR3 is TGTGCCAGCAGCCAGGGGGGGAACTCTGGAAACACCATATATTTT.

In this sample, this clone turned up many times. The gene calls are TRBV15 and TRBJ2-1, with D unclear. Between the trimmed V and J ends, which lost 0 bases and 5 bases, there was a span of 8 bases. The CDR3 runs 14 residues. CDR1 and CDR2 from the germline V gene are LNHNV and YYDKDF (reference sequence). CDR3 sequence reads: CATSRDRPNNEQFF. The CDR3 DNA follows: TGTGCCACCAGCAGAGATCGGCCTAACAATGAGCAGTTCTTC.

This rearrangement joins TRBV6-1 to TRBJ2-7; 10 bases align to TRBD1. The CDR3 covers 12 residues. Germline V gene lookup returns CDR1 MNHNS and CDR2 SASEGT. V lost 11 bases and J lost 3; bases outside the gene matches: 4. The CDR3 region has the DNA TGTGCCGCCAGGGACAGGGGCTACGAGCAGTACTTC. This codes for CAARDRGYEQYF.

V usage is TRBV28 and J usage is TRBJ1-6, with TRBD1 matching 7 bases. Germline trimming cut 2 bases from V and 5 bases from J; bases unmatched to any gene: 3. Per the germline V gene, CDR1 is MDHEN and CDR2 is SYDVKM. The CDR3 runs to 15 residues. DNA for the CDR3: TGTGCCAGCAGTTTACAGGGGGTTGATAATTCACCCCTCCACTTT. It yields the protein CASSLQGVDNSPLHF.

Concerning this clone itself: This likely reflects a read error, since a far larger clone is one base away. In the same sample, other DNA sequences code for this CDR3. V is TRBV7-2 and J is TRBJ1-2; D gene uncertain. V was shortened by 9 bases and J by 2 bases, with 19 bases between the two germline ends. Germline loops: CDR1 SGHTA, CDR2 FQGNSA. The CDR3 loop spans 15 amino acids. CDR3 amino acids: CASSTTVGWNYGYTF. The CDR3 DNA follows: TGTGCCAGTAGCACTACAGTAGGATGGAACTATGGCTACACCTTC.

The rearrangement joins TRBV7-9 to TRBJ1-5, with TRBD1 as a possible D gene (6 bases). V lost 0 bases and J lost 6, with 15 bases in between. This CDR3 region has 16 residues. Germline V gene data show CDR1 as SEHNR and CDR2 as FQNEAQ (reference sequence). CDR3 DNA: TGTGCCAGCAGCTTAGCTGGCAGGGGAAATGGTCAGCCCCAGCATTTT. Its translation: CASSLAGRGNGQPQHF.

V is TRBV10-2 and J is TRBJ2-3, with TRBD1 matching 12 bases. There are 15 residues in the CDR3. The germline gives CDR1 WSHSY, CDR2 SAAADI. Trimming took 8 bases from V and 6 from J; bases not matched to a gene: 9. The CDR3 region has the DNA TGCGCCAGCGGGACAGGGGGCAGCGGGAGGGATACGCAGTATTTT. Protein: CASGTGGSGRDTQYF.

In its sample, this clone was seen once. CDR3 nucleotide sequence: TGTGCCAGCCTCGGGGGGGCAAGCACTGAAGCTTTCTTT. Its protein is CASLGGASTEAFF. The chain combines TRBV6-1 with TRBJ1-1, with a tentative D call TRBD1 (6 bases). Trimming took off 8 bases at V and 4 bases at J, with 14 bases between the two ends. The CDR3 contains 13 residues. The germline gives CDR1 MNHNS, CDR2 SASEGT.

The CDR3 nucleotides read TGTGCCAGCAGCTTGGGTGGGTACGCTGAGGGCTACACCTTC. This codes for CASSLGGYAEGYTF. The chain employs TRBV5-4 and TRBJ1-2; D gene ambiguous. The V end was cut by 0 bases, the J end by 8 bases, with 14 bases between. CDR3 size: 14 residues. CDR1 is SGHNT and CDR2 is YYREEE in the germline V gene (reference sequence).

The V and J genes are TRBV6-5 and TRBJ2-5; D ambiguous. The DNA end lines up better with TRBJ2-7; the J call may be wrong. Germline lookup yields CDR1 MNHEY and CDR2 SVGAGI. The CDR3 is 13 residues long. In DNA form, the CDR3 reads TGTGCCAGCAGACTGACCCGGGTGGACGAGCAGTACTTC. Amino acid sequence: CASRLTRVDEQYF.

J is TRBJ2-7 and V is TRBV19; D might be TRBD2 (6 bases). Trimming pared 4 bases from V and 3 bases from J, leaving 10 bases between. The CDR3 runs to 13 residues. Germline CDR1 reads LNHDA; CDR2 reads SQIVND (reference sequence). The CDR3 protein is CASSRGLNYEQYF. The CDR3 DNA reads TGTGCCAGTAGTAGAGGACTAAACTACGAGCAGTACTTC. The variable domain in full, completed from reference TRBV19 and TRBJ2-7, reads DGGITQSPKYLFRKEGQNVTLSCEQNLNHDAMYWYRQDPGQGLRLIYYSQIVNDFQKGDIAEGYSVSREKKESFPLTVTSAQKNPTAFYLCASSRGLNYEQYFGPGTRLTVT.

This clone was observed a single time. The rearrangement links TRBV19 to TRBJ1-1; D is ambiguous. The CDR3 runs to 15 residues. Between the trimmed V and J ends, which lost 4 bases and 1 base, there was a span of 13 bases. In germline, CDR1 is LNHDA, CDR2 SQIVND (reference sequence). CDR3 in amino acids: CASSRGDTQNTEAFF. For the CDR3, the DNA is TGTGCCAGTAGTAGGGGAGATACCCAGAACACTGAAGCTTTCTTT.

The chain joins TRBV15 to TRBJ1-3; 8 positions match TRBD1. CDR1 LNHNV and CDR2 YYDKDF come from the germline V gene (reference sequence). CDR3 size: 14 residues. Losses at the gene ends were 0 bases for V and 8 bases for J; bases not matched to a gene: 3. This CDR3 reads CATSRDTGQDTIYF. Here the CDR3 DNA reads TGTGCCACCAGCAGAGATACGGGACAGGACACCATATATTTT.

For this clone: No DNA is shown, since the ends of the CDR3 on it are uncertain; the CDR3 is the one TCRdb lists. The genes are TRBV21-1 and TRBJ2-3; the table's D call TRBD1 went unverified against the DNA. TRBV21-1 is assigned pseudogene status. The CDR3 totals 21 residues, both ends included. This chain's CDR3 is CASSNPVAVGTGKHWTDTQYF.

The chain is built from TRBV20-1 and TRBJ2-7; D is ambiguous. Per the germline V gene, CDR1 is DFQATT and CDR2 is SNEGSKA (reference sequence). This CDR3 contains 11 residues. Between the trimmed V and J ends, which lost 7 bases and 5 bases, there was a span of 12 bases. The CDR3 protein is CSVGIIDEQYF. The CDR3 DNA reads as TGCAGTGTAGGGATTATAGACGAGCAGTACTTC.

This clone has only a few counts. The chain is built from TRBV5-1 and TRBJ1-5, with a weak D call TRBD1 (6 bases). Deletions cut 2 bases from V and 6 bases from J, with 6 bases between. Germline CDR1 SGHRS, CDR2 YFSETQ. This CDR3 spans 12 amino acids. As DNA, the CDR3 is TGCGCCAGCAGCTTACAGGGTCAGCCCCAGCATTTT. Its protein is CASSLQGQPQHF.

This chain joins TRBV4-1 and TRBJ2-5; D is unclear. CDR1 is MGHRA, CDR2 YSYEKL, per germline. Trimming stripped 0 bases from V and 8 bases from J, with 4 bases between. The CDR3 runs 11 residues. CDR3 nucleotide sequence: TGCGCCAGCAGCCAAGATCGAACCCAGTACTTC. Encoded protein: CASSQDRTQYF.

About this clone itself: The same CDR3 is also encoded by other DNA sequences in this sample. CDR3: CASSLDGYEQYF. Here the CDR3 DNA reads TGTGCCAGCAGCTTGGACGGGTACGAGCAGTACTTC. The chain employs TRBV5-4 and TRBJ2-7; D remains ambiguous. Looked up from germline, CDR1 is SGHNT and CDR2 is YYREEE (reference sequence). Trimming pared 0 bases from V and 4 bases from J, leaving 5 bases between. The CDR3 is made up of 12 amino acids.

This chain connects TRBV28 to TRBJ1-5, with TRBD1 as a possible D gene (6 bases). Trimming cost V 11 bases and J 6 bases, with 23 bases left between them. Germline V gene data show CDR1 as MDHEN and CDR2 as SYDVKM. The CDR3 is made up of 15 amino acids. CDR3 protein: CAAKNGQSRSQPQHF. CDR3 bases: TGTGCCGCCAAAAACGGACAGTCCAGGAGTCAGCCCCAGCATTTT.

The chain has TRBV9 and TRBJ2-2; 9 bases fit TRBD1. Germline trimming cut 4 bases from V and 6 bases from J; bases unmatched to any gene: 7. This CDR3 has 15 residues. Germline CDR1 and CDR2: SGDLS and YYNGEE. The CDR3 coding sequence is TGTGCCAGCAGCAATCCGGGACAGGGCGCCGGGGAGCTGTTTTTT. Its translation: CASSNPGQGAGELFF.

The chain carries TRBV7-9 and TRBJ2-1; the D gene is possibly TRBD2 (6 bases). Germline V lookup: CDR1 SEHNR, CDR2 FQNEAQ (reference sequence). The CDR3 contains 13 residues. V was shortened by 2 bases and J by 6 bases, with 8 bases between the two germline ends. CDR3 nucleotide sequence: TGTGCCAGCAGCTTACTGGGGGGCAATGAGCAGTTCTTC. Its translation: CASSLLGGNEQFF.

The sample holds a few counts of this clone. The V call is TRBV18, the J call TRBJ2-3; tentatively, D is TRBD1 or TRBD2 (5 bases each). Trimming took off 1 base at V and 6 bases at J, with 17 bases between the two ends. The germline V gene has CDR1 KGHSH and CDR2 LQKENI. The CDR3 sequence is 16 residues long. This CDR3 reads CASSPRRDLKGDTQYF. DNA for the CDR3: TGTGCCAGCTCACCACGCCGGGACCTCAAGGGGGATACGCAGTATTTT.

The V call is TRBV7-8, the J call TRBJ2-3; D is ambiguous. The CDR3 is 14 residues long. V lost 1 base and J lost 5, with 10 bases in between. CDR1 and CDR2 from the germline V gene are SGHVS and FQNEAQ. As DNA, the CDR3 is TGTGCCAGCAGCTTAGAGTCCAACCTAGATACGCAGTATTTT. It specifies CASSLESNLDTQYF. Looking up the rest from reference TRBV7-8 and TRBJ2-3 gives the full variable domain: GAGVSQSPRYKVAKRGQDVALRCDPISGHVSLFWYQQALGQGPEFLTYFQNEAQLDKSGLPSDRFFAERPEGSVSTLKIQRTQQEDSAVYLCASSLESNLDTQYFGPGTRLTVL.